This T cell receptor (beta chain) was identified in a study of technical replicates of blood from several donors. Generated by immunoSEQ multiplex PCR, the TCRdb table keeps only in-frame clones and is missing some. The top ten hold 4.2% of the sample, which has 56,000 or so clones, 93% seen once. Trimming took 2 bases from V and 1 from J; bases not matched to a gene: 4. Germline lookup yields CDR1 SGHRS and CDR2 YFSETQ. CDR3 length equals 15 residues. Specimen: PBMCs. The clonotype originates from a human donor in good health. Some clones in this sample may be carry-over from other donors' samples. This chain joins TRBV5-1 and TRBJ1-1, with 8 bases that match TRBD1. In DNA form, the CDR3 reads TGCGCCAGCAGCTTTATCGGGACAGGGAACACTGAAGCTTTCTTT. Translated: CASSFIGTGNTEAFF.